This T cell receptor beta chain was sequenced during a study of cytomegalovirus exposure and HLA in healthy donors. Sequencing used immunoSEQ multiplex PCR; TCRdb keeps in-frame clones, though not all of them. The table lists 50,000 or so clones, about 93% of them singletons. CDR3 length equals 13 residues. Germline lookup yields CDR1 MNHEY and CDR2 SMNVEV (reference sequence). V was clipped by 3 bases and J by 0 bases, with 4 bases between them. The sequence was collected from a woman between 18 and 29 years old in good health and CMV-seropositive. Material: PBMCs. The V and J genes are TRBV27 and TRBJ2-3; D call uncertain. Here the CDR3 reads CASSFSSTDTQYF. The CDR3 DNA follows: TGTGCCAGCAGTTTTTCTAGCACAGATACGCAGTATTTT.